The source of this T cell receptor (beta chain) is a study of T cells in Graves' hyperthyroidism and ophthalmopathy. CDR1 and CDR2 from the germline V gene are LNHDA and SQIVND (reference sequence). The CDR3 sequence is 13 residues long. V lost 3 bases, J lost 5 bases, and 0 bases stayed unmatched. It was RNA transcripts that yielded the amplified TCR beta CDR3 regions. A first-round RT-PCR of the TCR CDR3 used the HTBI primer set. One entry per CDR3 protein, called by TCRdb with MiXCR from the multiplex PCR reads. The table records approximately 520,000 distinct CDR3 sequences, less than 25% of them present only once.

The specimen sequenced was blood. V is TRBV19 and J is TRBJ1-5; TRBD1 agrees at 8 bases. This TCR derives from a man between 18 and 35 years old with Graves' hyperthyroidism. DNA of the CDR3: TGTGCCAGTAGTATGACAGGGGATCAGCCCCAGCATTTT. This translates into CASSMTGDQPQHF.